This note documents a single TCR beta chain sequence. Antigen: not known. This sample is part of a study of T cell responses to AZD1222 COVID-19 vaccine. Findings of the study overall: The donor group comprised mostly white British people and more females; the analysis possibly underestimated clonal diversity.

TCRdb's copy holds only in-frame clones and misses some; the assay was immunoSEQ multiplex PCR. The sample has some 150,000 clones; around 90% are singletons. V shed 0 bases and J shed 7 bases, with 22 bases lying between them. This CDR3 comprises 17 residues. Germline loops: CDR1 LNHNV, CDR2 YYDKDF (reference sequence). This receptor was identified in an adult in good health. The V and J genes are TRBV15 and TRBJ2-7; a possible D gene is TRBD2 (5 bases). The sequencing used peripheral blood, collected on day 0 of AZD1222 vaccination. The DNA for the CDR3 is TGTGCCACCAGCAGAGATCTTGGAAGTAGAATTCCGGGAGAGCAGTACTTC. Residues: CATSRDLGSRIPGEQYF.